The table lists the clone carrying this T cell receptor beta chain with a count of one. V lost 3 bases and J lost 13; bases outside the gene matches: 6. The CDR3 is 11 residues long. Germline-derived CDR1 and CDR2 are SQVTM and ANQGSEA. Cohort 3 donors were reported recovered after two negative PCRs, clearance, or symptom resolution. The data belong to a study of blood T cell repertoires in COVID-19. In the study's own analysis: It was from reference gene primer amplification that nucleated cell counts were estimated. This table comes from immunoSEQ multiplex PCR, and its TCRdb copy is limited to in-frame clones, with some not included. V and J calls and clone size are as listed in that table; D and trimming were resolved from the DNA. This sample yields a few hundred thousand clones, of which approximately 86% are seen a single time; roughly 1.6% belongs to the top ten.

Sample: PBMCs or T cells enriched from blood (not recorded which). The TCR sequence derives from a woman in her 50s who had recovered from COVID-19. The V and J genes are TRBV29-1 and TRBJ1-3; 7 bases fit TRBD1. Here the CDR3 DNA reads TGCAGCGTTGATAAAGGGGGCCCTATATATTTT. As protein: CSVDKGGPIYF.